This T cell receptor beta chain was sequenced for a study of OX40 agonist ivuxolimab in advanced cancers. The wider study: Hepatocellular carcinoma, melanoma, renal cell or head and neck cancer was diagnosed in the dose-escalation patients. Prior therapy, whether anti-PD-1, anti-PD-L1 or anti-CTLA-4, was allowed, and about 39% had some. The mean age was about 61 years, ranging from 23 to 79, with around four fifths of participants male.

About this clone: The antigen remains unidentified.

Notes on the study in general: Also present in some nonresponders was a low level of normalized T-cell clonal expansion.

Unmatched junction bases numbered 5, after V lost 5 bases and J lost 5 bases. The CDR3 length is 14 residues. Germline CDR1 is SGHAT and CDR2 is FQDESV (reference sequence). Profiled with immunoSEQ multiplex PCR; TCRdb holds only in-frame clones, not every one. Here the sample spans 57,000 or so clones, 86% being singletons. Sample: CD4+ or CD8+ T cells sorted from blood, taken in a trial of the OX40 agonist ivuxolimab. The chain links TRBV11-1 to TRBJ2-1, with 8 bases that match TRBD1. This sequence originates from an adult with an advanced solid tumor such as melanoma, head and neck, liver or kidney cancer. CDR3 sequence: CASSLTGANNEQFF. For the CDR3, the DNA is TGTGCCAGCAGCCTGACAGGGGCCAACAATGAGCAGTTCTTC. The entire variable domain, with the rest obtained from reference TRBV11-1 and TRBJ2-1, is as follows: EAEVAQSPRYKITEKSQAVAFWCDPISGHATLYWYRQILGQGPELLVQFQDESVVDDSQLPKDRFSAERLKGVDSTLKIQPAELGDSAMYLCASSLTGANNEQFFGPGTRLTVL.